Presented here are 7 T cell receptor beta chains from one specimen sequenced in a study of vaccination effects on CD4 cells after COVID-19. No antigens are known for them. Using immunoSEQ multiplex PCR, the repertoire was profiled, and TCRdb retains in-frame clones only, with some absent. The repertoire consists of about 20,000 clones, with roughly 70% occurring once and the leading ten covering about 9.7%. Prior to sequencing, the ViraFEST assay stimulated PBMC with viral peptide pools, which expanded the antigen-specific CD4+ T cells. Cultured cells yielded isolated CD4+ T cells after about ten days. Nucleocapsid antibodies were negative in the vaccine recipients, who had never had SARS-CoV-2 infection. Sequenced material: CD4+ T cells from PBMCs cultured with HCoV-NL63 spike peptides, taken before COVID-19 vaccination. The origin of the receptors is a human donor who received a COVID-19 vaccine.

This chain links TRBV19 with TRBJ1-3, with D tentatively TRBD1 (5 bases). The CDR3 is made up of 13 amino acids. V lost 7 bases to trimming and J lost 4 bases, with 11 bases between them. The V gene's germline CDR1 is LNHDA and CDR2 SQIVND (reference sequence). CDR3 region: CASIMAGGNTIYF. CDR3 coding DNA: TGTGCCAGTATAATGGCAGGGGGAAACACCATATATTTT.

This chain joins TRBV29-1 and TRBJ2-1; 8 bases align to TRBD2. This CDR3 contains 14 residues. Germline CDR1 is SQVTM and CDR2 is ANQGSEA. V trimming: 6 bases; J trimming: 0 bases; junction bases outside the gene matches: 4. CDR3 residues: CSVTGTSSYNEQFF. As DNA, the CDR3 is TGCAGCGTCACCGGGACTAGCTCCTACAATGAGCAGTTCTTC.

The chain joins TRBV5-1 to TRBJ2-7; 8 bases match TRBD2. The CDR3 loop spans 19 amino acids. Germline V CDR1 and CDR2: SGHRS, YFSETQ. The V segment lost 4 bases and the J segment 5 bases; nucleotides outside the gene matches: 23. CDR3 bases: TGCGCCAGCAGCCGGTTTACTCGGAGCACAGCGGGAGCGGCCAACGAGCAGTACTTC. Translation gives CASSRFTRSTAGAANEQYF.

This rearrangement joins TRBV5-6 to TRBJ2-5; TRBD1 agrees at 8 bases. V lost 4 bases and J lost 1; bases outside the gene matches: 9. Germline lookup yields CDR1 SGHDT and CDR2 YYEEEE. This CDR3 is 16 amino acids long. In nucleotides, the CDR3 is TGTGCCAGCAGCACACCGACAGGGGTACTCCAAGAGACCCAGTACTTC. As protein: CASSTPTGVLQETQYF.

The gene calls are TRBV5-4 and TRBJ1-4, with TRBD1 matching 7 bases. V trimming: 1 base; J trimming: 3 bases; junction bases outside the gene matches: 0. Germline loops: CDR1 SGHNT, CDR2 YYREEE (reference sequence). This CDR3 contains 14 residues. The CDR3 sequence is CASSLQGANEKLFF. The DNA for the CDR3 is TGTGCCAGCAGCTTGCAGGGGGCTAATGAAAAACTGTTTTTT.

As DNA, the CDR3 is TGTGCCAGCAGTGAAGGTAGGCCCAATGAGCAGTTCTTC. It encodes CASSEGRPNEQFF. V is TRBV2 and J is TRBJ2-1; D ambiguous. The CDR3 is 13 amino acids. The germline gives CDR1 SNHLY, CDR2 FYNNEI. Trimming pared 1 base from V and 6 bases from J, leaving 7 bases between.

The rearrangement links TRBV6-5 to TRBJ2-4; D unresolved. Germline CDR1 reads MNHEY; CDR2 reads SVGAGI. V lost 7 bases to trimming and J lost 0 bases, with 10 bases between them. CDR3 length: 14 amino acids. The chain's CDR3 is CASTQAGAKNIQYF. DNA for the CDR3: TGTGCCAGCACCCAAGCAGGAGCCAAAAACATTCAGTACTTC.